These 30 T cell receptor beta chains share one sample of origin, sequenced in a study of shared clonotypes between healthy human individuals (dated by TCRdb to between 2020 and 2021). Receptors were amplified or captured by the immunoSEQ multiplex PCR assay. As stored in TCRdb, this immuneACCESS dataset retains in-frame rearrangements with V and J assigned. A fraction of the clones does not appear; measured against another copy, unresolved V genes explain less than half of the discrepancy, and the remainder lacks a known reason. The sample has some 1 million clones on record, about 75% of them singletons. Of the sample, 1.4% to 1.5% falls within the top ten clones. The specimen sequenced was memory CD4+ T cells sorted from blood. Explained via the paper, the cell subset or site label denotes: CD45RA-negative fraction. These TCRs come from a man younger than 35 in good health.

This chain links TRBV30 with TRBJ1-6; TRBD1 is a possible D gene (5 bases). The germline CDR1 and CDR2 sequences are GTSNPN and SVGIG (reference sequence). The CDR3 runs to 16 residues. V gave up 4 bases and J gave up 4 bases, with 17 bases separating them. CDR3 nucleotide sequence: TGTGCCTGGAATCCCGGGACGAGGAGATATAATTCACCCCTCCACTTT. As protein: CAWNPGTRRYNSPLHF.

Comment on this clone: Relative to the germline gene, one junction end is altered; a read error may explain this. This chain links TRBV7-4 with TRBJ1-3; 9 bases agree with TRBD1. The CDR3 totals 17 residues. Germline values: CDR1 SGHVT, CDR2 SQSDAQ. CDR3 coding DNA: TGTGCCAGCAGAAATAGTTACAGGGGGCTTTGTGGTAAGGTTTGGGATTTT. This codes for CASRNSYRGLCGKVWDF.

This sequence joins TRBV10-3 and TRBJ2-1, with D perhaps TRBD2 (6 bases). Trimming left V 2 bases short and J 7 bases short, with 6 bases between. CDR1 and CDR2 (germline): ENHRY, SYGVKD. The CDR3 consists of 12 residues. CDR3: CAISELANEQFF. For the CDR3, the DNA is TGTGCCATCAGTGAGCTAGCGAATGAGCAGTTCTTC.

Remarks on this clone: Other DNA sequences in the same sample also yield this CDR3. V usage is TRBV5-1 and J usage is TRBJ2-3; D unresolved. The ends were cut back, 4 bases at V and 0 bases at J, with 9 bases in the middle. There are 14 residues in the CDR3. In germline, CDR1 is SGHRS, CDR2 YFSETQ. CDR3 sequence reads: CASSLSRSTDTQYF. For the CDR3, the DNA is TGCGCCAGCAGCCTAAGTAGAAGCACAGATACGCAGTATTTT.

The chain recombines TRBV27 with TRBJ2-7; 8 nucleotides align to TRBD1. In germline, CDR1 is MNHEY, CDR2 SMNVEV (reference sequence). CDR3 size: 14 residues. V was pared by 6 bases and J by 3 bases, with 7 bases of the junction left unmatched. The CDR3 DNA reads as TGTGCCAGCAGCCGGGACAGGCTATTCTACGAGCAGTACTTC. It encodes CASSRDRLFYEQYF.

In its sample, this clone was seen once. The chain links TRBV5-1 to TRBJ2-7; 10 bases align to TRBD1. In germline, CDR1 is SGHRS, CDR2 YFSETQ. The CDR3 length is 15 residues. The V gene end was trimmed by 4 bases and the J gene end by 4 bases; junction bases not matched to a gene: 8. The CDR3 DNA reads as TGCGCCAGCAGCAAATGGACAGGGGGTAATTACGAGCAGTACTTC. This gives the protein CASSKWTGGNYEQYF.

This chain links TRBV5-1 with TRBJ2-7; D possibly corresponds to TRBD2 (5 bases). This CDR3 spans 14 amino acids. The germline V gene has CDR1 SGHRS and CDR2 YFSETQ. V was trimmed by 7 bases and J by 1 base, leaving 15 bases between them. As DNA, the CDR3 is TGCGCCAGCCAAGGGCCTACGGGATCCTACGAGCAGTACTTC. Translated: CASQGPTGSYEQYF.

The V call is TRBV5-6, the J call TRBJ1-6; tentatively, D is TRBD1 (6 bases). Trimming took 1 base from V and 4 from J, leaving 9 bases between them. CDR1 and CDR2 (germline): SGHDT, YYEEEE. The CDR3 extends over 15 amino acids. This chain's CDR3 is CASSLYRDYNSPLHF. The CDR3 coding sequence is TGTGCCAGCAGCTTGTACAGGGATTATAATTCACCCCTCCACTTT. The variable domain in full, with the rest retrieved from reference TRBV5-6 and TRBJ1-6, is DAGVTQSPTHLIKTRGQQVTLRCSPKSGHDTVSWYQQALGQGPQFIFQYYEEEERQRGNFPDRFSGHQFPNYSSELNVNALLLGDSALYLCASSLYRDYNSPLHFGNGTRLTVT.

The V call is TRBV11-2, the J call TRBJ2-3, with D maybe TRBD2 (5 bases). This CDR3 is built from 15 residues. Germline CDR1 SGHAT, CDR2 FQNNGV. The V end was cut by 4 bases, the J end by 0 bases, with 11 bases between. The CDR3 coding sequence is TGTGCCAGCAGCTGGAGACTATCTAGCACAGATACGCAGTATTTT. This codes for CASSWRLSSTDTQYF.

V and J are TRBV11-2 and TRBJ1-5, with 7 bases lining up with TRBD1. J gave up 4 bases and V 5 bases, and 2 bases lay outside the gene matches. The CDR3 contains 13 residues. Germline V gene data show CDR1 as SGHAT and CDR2 as FQNNGV. The CDR3 region has the DNA TGTGCCAGCAGCCCGGACAGGAATCAGCCCCAGCATTTT. The encoded protein is CASSPDRNQPQHF.

The chain joins TRBV5-8 to TRBJ2-5; D possibly corresponds to TRBD1 (5 bases). V lost 10 bases to trimming and J lost 1 base, with 14 bases between them. CDR1 is SGHTS and CDR2 is YDEGEE in the germline V gene. The CDR3 runs to 13 residues. The CDR3 DNA reads as TGTGCCGGCGACCCTAGGGGCCAAGAGACCCAGTACTTC. It codes for CAGDPRGQETQYF.

This clone occurred a few times. Other DNA sequences within the sample encode an identical CDR3. The V call is TRBV30, the J call TRBJ1-5, with D perhaps TRBD1 (6 bases). Between the trimmed V and J ends, which lost 1 base and 4 bases, there was a span of 11 bases. The germline V gene encodes CDR1 GTSNPN and CDR2 SVGIG (reference sequence). This CDR3 spans 14 amino acids. CDR3 sequence (DNA): TGTGCCTGGAGTGGGGGAGGGGGAAATCAGCCCCAGCATTTT. As protein: CAWSGGGGNQPQHF.

CDR3 residues: CAVFAWGFTEAFF. CDR3 in DNA: TGTGCCGTCTTCGCGTGGGGCTTCACTGAAGCTTTCTTT. The chain links TRBV19 to TRBJ1-1; D is perhaps TRBD1 (5 bases). Germline CDR1 reads LNHDA; CDR2 reads SQIVND (reference sequence). This CDR3 has 13 residues. Trimming pared 11 bases from V and 4 bases from J, leaving 17 bases between.

This chain uses TRBV30 with TRBJ2-2; D call uncertain. The germline gives CDR1 GTSNPN, CDR2 SVGIG (reference sequence). Between the trimmed V and J ends, which lost 5 bases and 1 base, there was a span of 11 bases. The CDR3 runs to 14 residues. The CDR3 DNA sequence: TGTGCCTGGCTACGGCAGCTGAACACCGGGGAGCTGTTTTTT. Protein: CAWLRQLNTGELFF.

V and J are TRBV29-1 and TRBJ1-2; TRBD1 agrees at 10 bases. This CDR3 is 14 amino acids long. CDR1 and CDR2 (germline): SQVTM, ANQGSEA. This CDR3 reads CSAAGGQGKYGYTF. Here the CDR3 DNA reads TGCAGTGCCGCGGGGGGACAGGGGAAATATGGCTACACCTTC.

In its sample, this clone was seen a few times. The chain uses TRBV20-1 and TRBJ1-1; no firm D call. Looked up from germline, CDR1 is DFQATT and CDR2 is SNEGSKA (reference sequence). Trimming cost V 2 bases and J 6 bases, with 7 bases left between them. The CDR3 has 11 amino acids. For the CDR3, the DNA is TGCAGTGCTAGACAGGCAGCTGAAGCTTTCTTT. Its protein is CSARQAAEAFF.

The rearrangement links TRBV7-9 to TRBJ2-7, with 7 nucleotides matching TRBD1. Germline CDR1 is SEHNR and CDR2 is FQNEAQ (reference sequence). Trimming removed 5 bases from V and 5 bases from J; junction bases left unmatched: 6. The CDR3 spans 13 residues. This chain's CDR3 is CASSVQGFDEQYF. In nucleotides, the CDR3 is TGTGCCAGCAGCGTACAGGGGTTCGACGAGCAGTACTTC.

The rearrangement uses TRBV10-3 and TRBJ2-1; 11 bases match TRBD2. This CDR3 has 13 amino acids. The V gene's germline CDR1 is ENHRY and CDR2 SYGVKD. After removal of 10 bases from V and 4 bases from J, the junction contained 3 bases not matched to a gene. This chain's CDR3 is CATGTSGYNEQFF. CDR3 DNA sequence: TGTGCCACCGGGACTAGCGGTTACAATGAGCAGTTCTTC.

The rearrangement links TRBV4-3 to TRBJ2-4; D is possibly TRBD2 (5 bases). Germline lookup yields CDR1 LGHNA and CDR2 YSLEER. The CDR3 is 14 residues long. Trimming took 1 base from V and 8 from J, leaving 12 bases between them. CDR3 residues: CASSQGETGYIQYF. In DNA, the CDR3 is TGCGCCAGCAGCCAAGGGGAGACGGGGTACATTCAGTACTTC.

V and J are TRBV18 and TRBJ2-7; 13 nucleotides agree with TRBD2. The junction had 19 bases not matched to a gene; V was cut back by 5 bases and J by 6 bases. CDR1 and CDR2 (germline): KGHSH, LQKENI. The CDR3 length is 19 residues. As DNA, the CDR3 is TGTGCCAGCTCATCCAGTCGCGAGAACGGACTAGCGGGAGTCTTCGAGCAGTACTTC. Its protein is CASSSSRENGLAGVFEQYF.

The rearrangement uses TRBV20-1 and TRBJ2-1, with D perhaps TRBD1 (5 bases). The CDR3 contains 11 residues. The ends were cut back, 6 bases at V and 8 bases at J, with 11 bases in the middle. Germline V gives CDR1 DFQATT, CDR2 SNEGSKA (reference sequence). CDR3 coding DNA: TGCAGTGCAGCAGGGTATGATGAGCAGTTCTTC. Protein sequence: CSAAGYDEQFF.

The V call is TRBV6-6, the J call TRBJ2-2; 7 bases agree with TRBD2. The CDR3 contains 15 residues. Germline V gives CDR1 MNHNY, CDR2 SVGAGI (reference sequence). V shed 6 bases and J 5 bases; nucleotides not matched to a gene: 9. This CDR3 is CASSPVGRRTGELFF. The CDR3 bases are TGTGCCAGCAGCCCCGTCGGGAGGAGGACCGGGGAGCTGTTTTTT.

V and J are TRBV5-4 and TRBJ1-3, with 9 bases lining up with TRBD1. The CDR3 covers 15 residues. Germline CDR1 reads SGHNT; CDR2 reads YYREEE (reference sequence). V was pared by 0 bases and J by 6 bases, with 4 bases of the junction left unmatched. The CDR3 protein is CASSLAGTGINTIYF. The CDR3 nucleotides are TGTGCCAGCAGCTTGGCCGGGACAGGGATAAACACCATATATTTT.

The J gene is TRBJ2-2, the V gene TRBV29-1, with TRBD1 identical over 7 bases. There are 16 residues in the CDR3. In germline, CDR1 is SQVTM, CDR2 ANQGSEA. The trim removed 5 bases at V and 4 bases at J, leaving 13 bases unmatched. CDR3 amino acids: CSVKRTGTESTGELFF. For the CDR3, the DNA is TGCAGCGTTAAACGGACCGGGACAGAGAGCACCGGGGAGCTGTTTTTT.

This chain uses TRBV9 with TRBJ1-1; 7 positions agree with TRBD1. The CDR3 length is 15 residues. In germline, CDR1 is SGDLS, CDR2 YYNGEE. The J segment lost 2 bases and the V segment lost 4 bases, leaving 8 bases of the junction unmatched. The CDR3 DNA follows: TGTGCCAGCAGCCCCCGACAGGGACTTAACACTGAAGCTTTCTTT. It specifies CASSPRQGLNTEAFF. Full variable domain (rest looked up from reference TRBV9 and TRBJ1-1): DSGVTQTPKHLITATGQRVTLRCSPRSGDLSVYWYQQSLDQGLQFLIQYYNGEERAKGNILERFSAQQFPDLHSELNLSSLELGDSALYFCASSPRQGLNTEAFFGQGTRLTVV.

This chain links TRBV15 with TRBJ2-4, with TRBD1 matching 8 bases. J gave up 0 bases and V 0 bases, and 13 bases lay outside the gene matches. Germline lookup yields CDR1 LNHNV and CDR2 YYDKDF (reference sequence). The CDR3 consists of 20 residues. The CDR3 nucleotides are TGTGCCACCAGCAGAGATGTGGGGACAGGAACGGGTCTAGCCAAAAACATTCAGTACTTC. Protein product: CATSRDVGTGTGLAKNIQYF.

V gene TRBV7-9 combines with J gene TRBJ2-1; 11 bases are shared with TRBD1. CDR3 length: 15 amino acids. Germline V lookup: CDR1 SEHNR, CDR2 FQNEAQ (reference sequence). V shed 2 bases and J 4 bases; nucleotides not matched to a gene: 1. Here the CDR3 reads CASSLWDRGYNEQFF. As DNA, the CDR3 is TGTGCCAGCAGCTTATGGGACAGGGGGTACAATGAGCAGTTCTTC.

The count of this clone is one. The rearrangement joins TRBV5-1 to TRBJ2-2; D might be TRBD2 (5 bases). From germline, CDR1 is SGHRS and CDR2 YFSETQ. Trimming removed 4 bases at V and 9 bases at J, with 19 bases between. The CDR3 spans 15 residues. The CDR3 DNA reads as TGCGCCAGCAGCCCGGGAACAGTTGGGCGTAGGGAGCTGTTTTTT. It yields the protein CASSPGTVGRRELFF.

V and J are TRBV5-8 and TRBJ1-2; the match to TRBD1 covers 7 bases. The CDR3 is 19 amino acids. J lost 4 bases, V lost 2 bases, and 20 bases had no gene match. Germline CDR1 SGHTS, CDR2 YDEGEE. This CDR3 is CASSFRDLEGAVRSYGYTF. The CDR3 DNA sequence: TGTGCCAGCAGCTTCAGGGATCTTGAGGGGGCGGTTCGAAGCTATGGCTACACCTTC.

The J gene is TRBJ1-2, the V gene TRBV9; 8 bases map to TRBD1. The V segment lost 4 bases and the J segment 1 base; nucleotides outside the gene matches: 6. The CDR3 has 15 amino acids. The germline V gene has CDR1 SGDLS and CDR2 YYNGEE. The CDR3 reads CASSKGTGVNYGYTF. The CDR3 region has the DNA TGTGCCAGCAGCAAGGGGACAGGAGTTAACTATGGCTACACCTTC.